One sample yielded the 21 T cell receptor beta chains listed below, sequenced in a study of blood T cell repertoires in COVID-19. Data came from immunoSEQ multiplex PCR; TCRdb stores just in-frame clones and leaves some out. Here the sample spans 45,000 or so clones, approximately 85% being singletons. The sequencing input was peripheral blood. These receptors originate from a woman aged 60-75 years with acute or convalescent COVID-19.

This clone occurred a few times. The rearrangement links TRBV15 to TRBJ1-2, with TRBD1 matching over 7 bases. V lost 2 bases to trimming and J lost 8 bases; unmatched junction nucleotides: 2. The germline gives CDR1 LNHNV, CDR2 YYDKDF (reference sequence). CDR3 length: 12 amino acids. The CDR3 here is CATSRPGQGYTF. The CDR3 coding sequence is TGTGCCACCAGCAGACCGGGACAGGGCTACACCTTC.

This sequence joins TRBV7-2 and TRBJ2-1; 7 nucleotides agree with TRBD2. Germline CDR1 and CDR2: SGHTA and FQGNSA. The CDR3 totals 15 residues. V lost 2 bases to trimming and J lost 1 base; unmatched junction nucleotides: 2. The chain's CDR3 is CASSLSSGSYNEQFF. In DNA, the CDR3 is TGTGCCAGCAGCTTAAGTAGCGGGTCCTACAATGAGCAGTTCTTC.

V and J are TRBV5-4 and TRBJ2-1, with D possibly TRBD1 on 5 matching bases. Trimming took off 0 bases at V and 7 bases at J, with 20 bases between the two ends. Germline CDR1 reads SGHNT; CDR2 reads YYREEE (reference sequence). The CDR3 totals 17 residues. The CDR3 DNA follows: TGTGCCAGCAGCTTGGGTAGGGGCAGCACCACGGTTAATGAGCAGTTCTTC. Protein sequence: CASSLGRGSTTVNEQFF.

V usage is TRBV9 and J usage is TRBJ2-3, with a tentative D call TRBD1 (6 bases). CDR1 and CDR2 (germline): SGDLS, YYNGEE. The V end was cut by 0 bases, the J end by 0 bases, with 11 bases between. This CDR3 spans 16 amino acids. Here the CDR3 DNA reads TGTGCCAGCAGCGTAGATACAGGGAGTAGCACAGATACGCAGTATTTT. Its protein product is CASSVDTGSSTDTQYF. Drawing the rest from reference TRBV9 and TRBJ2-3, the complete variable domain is DSGVTQTPKHLITATGQRVTLRCSPRSGDLSVYWYQQSLDQGLQFLIQYYNGEERAKGNILERFSAQQFPDLHSELNLSSLELGDSALYFCASSVDTGSSTDTQYFGPGTRLTVL.

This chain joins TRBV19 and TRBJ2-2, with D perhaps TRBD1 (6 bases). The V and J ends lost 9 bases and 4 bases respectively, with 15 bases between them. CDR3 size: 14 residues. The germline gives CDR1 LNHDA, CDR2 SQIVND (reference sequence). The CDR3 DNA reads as TGTGCCAGCCACCGACAGGACGGCACCGGGGAGCTGTTTTTT. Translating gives CASHRQDGTGELFF.

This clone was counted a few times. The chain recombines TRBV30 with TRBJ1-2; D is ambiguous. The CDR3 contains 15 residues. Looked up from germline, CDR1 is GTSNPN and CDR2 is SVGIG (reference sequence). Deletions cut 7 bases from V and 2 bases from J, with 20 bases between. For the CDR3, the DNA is TGTGCCTCAAGGAGTGGCTTCGCCTCCAACTATGGCTACACCTTC. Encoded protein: CASRSGFASNYGYTF.

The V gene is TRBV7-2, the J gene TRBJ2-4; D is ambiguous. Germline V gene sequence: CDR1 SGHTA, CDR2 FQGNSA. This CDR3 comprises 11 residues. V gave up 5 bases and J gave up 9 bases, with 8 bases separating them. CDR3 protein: CASSPPGIQYF. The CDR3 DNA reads TGTGCCAGCAGCCCTCCCGGCATTCAGTACTTC.

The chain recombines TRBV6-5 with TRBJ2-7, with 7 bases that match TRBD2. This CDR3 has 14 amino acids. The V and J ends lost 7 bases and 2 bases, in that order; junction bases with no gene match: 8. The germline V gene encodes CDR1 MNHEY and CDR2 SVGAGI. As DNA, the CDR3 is TGTGCCAGCAAAAGGGACTACGGGGCCTACGAGCAGTACTTC. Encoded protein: CASKRDYGAYEQYF.

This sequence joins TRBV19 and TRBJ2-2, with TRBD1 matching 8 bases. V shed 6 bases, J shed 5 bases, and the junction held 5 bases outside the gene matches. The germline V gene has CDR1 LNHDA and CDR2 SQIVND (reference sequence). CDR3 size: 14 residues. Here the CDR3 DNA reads TGTGCCAGTAGGACAGGGGAGCGGACCGGGGAGCTGTTTTTT. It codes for CASRTGERTGELFF.

CDR3: CASTYVQDGEKLFF. CDR3 nucleotide sequence: TGTGCCTCAACGTATGTACAGGACGGTGAAAAACTGTTTTTT. The rearrangement links TRBV30 to TRBJ1-4; perhaps TRBD1 as D (5 bases). There are 14 residues in the CDR3. With 7 bases removed from V and 7 bases from J, the gap between germline ends came to 19 bases. Germline assignment: CDR1 GTSNPN and CDR2 SVGIG (reference sequence).

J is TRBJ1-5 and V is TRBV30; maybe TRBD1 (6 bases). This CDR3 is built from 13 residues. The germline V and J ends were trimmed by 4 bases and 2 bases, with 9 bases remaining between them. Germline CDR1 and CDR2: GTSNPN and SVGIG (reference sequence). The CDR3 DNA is TGTGCCTGGAATGGGGGCGGCAATCAGCCCCAGCATTTT. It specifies CAWNGGGNQPQHF.

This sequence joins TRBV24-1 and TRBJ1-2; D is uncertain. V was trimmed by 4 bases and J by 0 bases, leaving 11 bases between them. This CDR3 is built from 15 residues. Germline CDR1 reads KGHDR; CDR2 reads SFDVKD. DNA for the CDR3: TGTGCCACCAGTGAGCGGGGATCAGCTAACTATGGCTACACCTTC. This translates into CATSERGSANYGYTF.

The CDR3, as DNA: TGTGCCAGCAGCTCCTTAAGCGGGAGGGCCCAGTTGCAGTTCTTC. Encoded protein: CASSSLSGRAQLQFF. The chain joins TRBV5-4 to TRBJ2-1, with 10 bases fitting TRBD2. Germline CDR1 SGHNT, CDR2 YYREEE (reference sequence). V lost 3 bases and J lost 12; bases outside the gene matches: 12. The CDR3 spans 15 residues.

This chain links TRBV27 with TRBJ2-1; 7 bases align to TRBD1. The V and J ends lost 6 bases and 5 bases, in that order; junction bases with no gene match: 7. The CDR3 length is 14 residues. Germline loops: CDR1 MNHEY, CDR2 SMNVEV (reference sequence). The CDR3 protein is CASSIRDRHNEQFF. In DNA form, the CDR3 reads TGTGCCAGCAGCATCCGGGACAGACACAATGAGCAGTTCTTC.

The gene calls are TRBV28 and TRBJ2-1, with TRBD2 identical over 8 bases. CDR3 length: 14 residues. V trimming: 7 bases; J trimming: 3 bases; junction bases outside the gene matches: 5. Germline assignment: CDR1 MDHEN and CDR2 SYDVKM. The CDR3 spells CASNPGGSYNEQFF. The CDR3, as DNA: TGTGCCAGCAACCCGGGAGGGAGCTACAATGAGCAGTTCTTC.

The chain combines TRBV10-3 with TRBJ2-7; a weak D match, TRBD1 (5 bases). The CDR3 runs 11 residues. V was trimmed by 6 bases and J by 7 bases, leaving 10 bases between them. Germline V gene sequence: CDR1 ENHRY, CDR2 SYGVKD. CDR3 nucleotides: TGTGCCATCAGGCAGACAGTTGAGCAGTACTTC. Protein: CAIRQTVEQYF.

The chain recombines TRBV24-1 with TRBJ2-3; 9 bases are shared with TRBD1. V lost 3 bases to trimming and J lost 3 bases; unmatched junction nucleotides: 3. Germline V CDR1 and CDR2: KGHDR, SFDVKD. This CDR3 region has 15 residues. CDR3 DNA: TGTGCCACCAGTGATGGGACAGGGTCGACAGATACGCAGTATTTT. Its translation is CATSDGTGSTDTQYF.

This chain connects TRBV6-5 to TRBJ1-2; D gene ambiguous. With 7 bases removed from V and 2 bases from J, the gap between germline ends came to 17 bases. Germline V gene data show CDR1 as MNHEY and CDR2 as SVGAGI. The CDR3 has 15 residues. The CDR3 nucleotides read TGTGCCAGCACCGCGAGGCAAACCGGGAACTATGGCTACACCTTC. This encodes CASTARQTGNYGYTF.

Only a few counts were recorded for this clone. DNA for the CDR3: TGTGCCAGCAGCACCACAGGACCTACATCTTCACCCCTCCACTTT. This codes for CASSTTGPTSSPLHF. The V and J genes are TRBV7-2 and TRBJ1-6, with D possibly being TRBD1 (5 bases). Germline V gene sequence: CDR1 SGHTA, CDR2 FQGNSA. There are 15 residues in the CDR3. Trimming shortened V by 5 bases and J by 9 bases, and 17 bases separated the two germline ends.

The CDR3 reads CAWSLGSNQPQHF. DNA of the CDR3: TGTGCCTGGAGTCTCGGTAGCAATCAGCCCCAGCATTTT. This chain connects TRBV30 to TRBJ1-5; D is ambiguous. V shed 2 bases and J shed 0 bases, with 5 bases lying between them. The CDR3 sequence is 13 residues long. CDR1 is GTSNPN, CDR2 SVGIG, per germline (reference sequence).

The CDR3 DNA reads as TGTGCCAGCAGCTTATGGAATAATCGGGGAACCGCTAATGAAAAACTGTTTTTT. Its translation: CASSLWNNRGTANEKLFF. The chain recombines TRBV13 with TRBJ1-4; no clear D gene. This CDR3 is 18 amino acids long. CDR1 and CDR2 from the germline V gene are PRHDT and FYEKMQ (reference sequence). V was pared by 2 bases and J by 3 bases, with 19 bases between.